This is a list of T cell receptor beta chains from one sample in a study of T cells after posttransplantation cyclophosphamide. Some clones are missing from TCRdb's copy, which holds only in-frame ones; the method was immunoSEQ multiplex PCR. The sample has 15,000 to 20,000 clones, around 86% seen once. The sample here was PBMCs, taken after an allogeneic stem cell transplant with a calcineurin inhibitor and methotrexate. These receptors came from a male patient in his fifties who received an allogeneic stem cell transplant from an unrelated donor, was CMV-positive, and had chronic GVHD only. Part of the T cell pool may stem from the graft donor. CDR3s include the opening cysteine and the closing phenylalanine or tryptophan. A D gene is named only where the DNA matches it firmly. Not every row has a clone size; where given, it reads once, few, many or a size class.

V gene	clone size	CDR3 length	J gene	D gene	CDR3 protein	CDR3 DNA
TRBV7-9	-	16	TRBJ2-4	TRBD2	CASSTSGGTAKNIQYF	TGTGCCAGCAGCACTAGCGGGGGAACCGCCAAAAACATTCAGTACTTC
TRBV18	-	16	TRBJ2-4	TRBD1	CASSPEDRVVKNIQYF	TGTGCCAGCTCACCGGAGGACAGGGTGGTCAAAAACATTCAGTACTTC
TRBV6-1	-	15	TRBJ1-6	TRBD1	CASRLGQGINSPLHF	TGTGCCAGCAGACTTGGACAGGGGATAAATTCACCCCTCCACTTT
TRBV28	-	18	TRBJ2-3	TRBD2	CASSFIQGLAGETDTQYF	TGTGCCAGCAGTTTTATTCAAGGGCTAGCGGGAGAAACAGATACGCAGTATTTT
TRBV28	-	14	TRBJ2-4	-	CASRPGLSKNIQYF	TGTGCCAGCAGGCCGGGACTCTCCAAAAACATTCAGTACTTC
TRBV5-8	-	14	TRBJ2-5	TRBD1	CASTHRGPFETQYF	TGTGCCAGCACCCACAGGGGACCCTTCGAGACCCAGTACTTC
TRBV9	-	12	TRBJ2-2	-	CASSPGAGELFF	TGTGCCAGCAGCCCGGGGGCCGGGGAGCTGTTTTTT
TRBV19	few	17	TRBJ1-3	-	CASSIWVGGSSGNTIYF	TGTGCCAGTAGTATTTGGGTCGGCGGGAGCTCTGGAAACACCATATATTTT
TRBV5-1	-	17	TRBJ1-6	-	CASRMTPGRGGNSPLHF	TGCGCCAGCAGAATGACCCCCGGTCGGGGAGGGAATTCACCCCTCCACTTT
TRBV19	-	15	TRBJ2-7	TRBD2	CASSPFGGGIYEQYF	TGTGCCAGTAGTCCCTTCGGGGGAGGGATATACGAGCAGTACTTC
TRBV10-3	few	18	TRBJ2-1	TRBD2	CAISELAGGIPGYNEQFF	TGTGCCATCAGTGAACTAGCGGGGGGGATTCCCGGCTACAATGAGCAGTTCTTC
TRBV10-3	-	18	TRBJ2-5	TRBD2	CAISEMVAGGISQETQYF	TGTGCCATCAGTGAGATGGTAGCGGGAGGGATATCGCAAGAGACCCAGTACTTC
TRBV10-3	few	15	TRBJ1-4	-	CAISESEGITEKLFF	TGTGCCATCAGTGAGTCGGAGGGAATTACTGAAAAACTGTTTTTT
TRBV19	-	14	TRBJ2-7	-	CASSSQGITYEQYF	TGTGCCAGTAGTTCACAGGGTATAACCTACGAGCAGTACTTC
TRBV15	-	14	TRBJ2-5	-	CATSSEGSQETQYF	TGTGCCACCAGCAGCGAGGGAAGCCAAGAGACCCAGTACTTC
TRBV6-5	-	14	TRBJ1-2	TRBD1	CASSSRQGWYGYTF	TGTGCCAGCAGTTCTCGACAGGGGTGGTATGGCTACACCTTC
TRBV5-1	-	13	TRBJ2-3	-	CASSLQSTDTQYF	TGCGCCAGCAGCTTACAGAGCACAGATACGCAGTATTTT
TRBV18	-	13	TRBJ2-7	TRBD2	CASSSGDIYEQYF	TGTGCCAGCTCTAGCGGGGATATCTACGAGCAGTACTTC
TRBV9	-	14	TRBJ2-1	TRBD1	CASSALSGTGRRFF	TGTGCCAGCAGCGCTCTTTCGGGGACAGGCCGGAGGTTCTTC
TRBV7-9	-	13	TRBJ2-7	TRBD1	CASSLVGQGKQYF	TGTGCCAGCAGCTTAGTGGGACAGGGTAAGCAGTACTTC
TRBV5-1	-	16	TRBJ2-3	TRBD2	CASSLTGLASTDTQYF	TGCGCCAGCAGCTTGACGGGACTAGCTTCCACAGATACGCAGTATTTT
TRBV4-3	once	17	TRBJ2-1	-	CASSQDPRKELDNEQFF	TGCGCCAGCAGCCAAGATCCTAGGAAGGAGCTAGACAATGAGCAGTTCTTC
TRBV7-3	-	16	TRBJ1-2	-	CASSTEKGLQVWGYTF	TGTGCCAGCAGCACCGAAAAAGGACTTCAGGTCTGGGGCTACACCTTC
TRBV5-1	-	13	TRBJ1-2	-	CASSLDKSYGYTF	TGCGCCAGCAGCTTGGATAAATCCTATGGCTACACCTTC
TRBV7-2	-	16	TRBJ1-2	-	CASRPGGGAPSDGYTF	TGTGCCAGCAGGCCGGGGGGCGGGGCCCCTTCCGATGGCTACACCTTC
TRBV7-9	-	15	TRBJ2-3	TRBD1	CASSQTGQGGDTQYF	TGTGCCAGCAGCCAAACCGGACAGGGTGGAGATACGCAGTATTTT
TRBV27	-	14	TRBJ2-3	TRBD1	CASSWDPTGETQYF	TGTGCCAGCAGTTGGGATCCGACAGGGGAAACGCAGTATTTT
TRBV6-6	once	15	TRBJ2-7	TRBD1	CASSYTGGNTYEQYF	TGTGCCAGCAGTTACACAGGGGGCAACACCTACGAGCAGTACTTC
TRBV25-1	-	15	TRBJ2-1	-	CASSGPLSTKGEQFF	TGTGCCAGCAGTGGCCCCTTATCAACCAAGGGGGAGCAGTTCTTC
TRBV25-1	-	15	TRBJ1-2	-	CASSAGVGGSGGYTF	TGTGCCAGCAGCGCCGGGGTTGGGGGCTCGGGCGGCTACACCTTC
TRBV7-9	-	12	TRBJ1-2	-	CASSASLAGYTF	TGTGCCAGCAGCGCCTCCCTAGCTGGCTACACCTTC
TRBV27	-	16	TRBJ2-1	-	CASSLESEPLTNEQFF	TGTGCCAGCAGTTTAGAGTCGGAGCCCTTAACCAATGAGCAGTTCTTC
TRBV7-3	-	15	TRBJ2-5	-	CASSALGGVQETQYF	TGTGCCAGCAGCGCCTTAGGAGGAGTCCAAGAGACCCAGTACTTC
TRBV11-3	-	14	TRBJ2-4	TRBD1	CASSDGTGADIQYF	TGTGCCAGCAGCGACGGGACAGGGGCGGACATTCAGTACTTC
TRBV27	-	19	TRBJ2-5	TRBD1	CASSYRWTGLIPGQETQYF	TGTGCCAGCAGTTATCGATGGACAGGGCTGATCCCAGGCCAAGAGACCCAGTACTTC
TRBV27	-	14	TRBJ2-1	TRBD1	CASSYRGSYNEQFF	TGTGCCAGCAGTTACAGGGGGAGTTACAATGAGCAGTTCTTC
TRBV6-1	-	15	TRBJ2-7	TRBD1	CASSKGQGLSYEQYF	TGTGCCAGCAGTAAGGGACAGGGCCTCTCCTACGAGCAGTACTTC
TRBV6-5	-	15	TRBJ2-3	TRBD2	CASSPSGGSTDTQYF	TGTGCCAGCAGTCCCAGCGGGGGGAGCACAGATACGCAGTATTTT
TRBV11-3	-	16	TRBJ2-5	-	CASSLPWTGVQETQYF	TGTGCCAGCAGCTTACCATGGACGGGGGTTCAAGAGACCCAGTACTTC
TRBV6-1	once	16	TRBJ1-2	-	CASSEPPGGLEDGYTF	TGTGCCAGCAGTGAGCCCCCTGGAGGTTTGGAAGATGGCTACACCTTC
TRBV5-4	-	14	TRBJ2-1	-	CATLPELADNEQFF	TGTGCCACTCTCCCGGAGCTAGCAGACAATGAGCAGTTCTTC
TRBV27	-	13	TRBJ2-7	TRBD1	CASSRDRNLGQYF	TGTGCCAGCAGTCGGGACAGAAATCTTGGGCAGTACTTC
TRBV7-9	-	13	TRBJ1-1	TRBD1	CASSPTGDTEAFF	TGTGCCAGCAGCCCTACAGGGGACACTGAAGCTTTCTTT
TRBV6-6	-	16	TRBJ2-7	TRBD2	CASTPSPTSGNYEQYF	TGTGCCAGCACCCCCTCCCCGACTAGCGGCAATTACGAGCAGTACTTC
TRBV11-3	-	15	TRBJ2-1	TRBD2	CASSFGGTNKHEQFF	TGTGCCAGCAGCTTCGGGGGGACGAACAAGCATGAGCAGTTCTTC
TRBV6-1	-	15	TRBJ1-5	-	CASSEYRATNQPQHF	TGTGCCAGCAGTGAATACAGGGCGACCAATCAGCCCCAGCATTTT
TRBV9	few	11	TRBJ2-1	TRBD2	CASGRGIEQFF	TGTGCCAGCGGGCGGGGGATCGAGCAGTTCTTC
TRBV7-2	-	15	TRBJ2-3	TRBD2	CASSLYAGVADTQYF	TGTGCCAGCAGCTTATACGCGGGAGTGGCAGATACGCAGTATTTT
TRBV28	-	16	TRBJ1-5	TRBD1	CASSPPGTDSNQPQHF	TGTGCCAGCAGTCCGCCCGGGACAGATAGCAATCAGCCCCAGCATTTT
TRBV7-2	-	13	TRBJ1-5	-	CASSSQGHQPQHF	TGTGCCAGCAGCTCTCAGGGGCATCAGCCCCAGCATTTT
TRBV28	-	17	TRBJ2-7	-	CATTRMTRSSFSYEQYF	TGTGCCACCACAAGGATGACACGATCCTCTTTTTCCTACGAGCAGTACTTC
TRBV19	-	14	TRBJ2-7	TRBD2	CASSPASGFYEQYF	TGTGCCAGTAGTCCGGCTAGCGGGTTCTACGAGCAGTACTTC